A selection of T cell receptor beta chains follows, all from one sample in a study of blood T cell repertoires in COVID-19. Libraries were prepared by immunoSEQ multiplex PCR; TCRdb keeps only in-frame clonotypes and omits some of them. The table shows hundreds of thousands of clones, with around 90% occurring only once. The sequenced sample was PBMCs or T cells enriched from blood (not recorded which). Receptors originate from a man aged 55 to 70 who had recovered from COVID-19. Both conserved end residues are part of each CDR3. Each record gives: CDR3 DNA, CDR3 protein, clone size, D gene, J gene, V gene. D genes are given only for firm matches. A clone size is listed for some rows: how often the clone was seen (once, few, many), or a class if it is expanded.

cdr3_nt: TGTGCCAGCTCACGGCAGGGGGGCACAGATACGCAGTATTTT; cdr3_aa: CASSRQGGTDTQYF; clone_size: NA; d_call: TRBD1; j_call: TRBJ2-3; v_call: TRBV18
cdr3_nt: TGTGCCAGCAGCGCAACGGGACAGGCGGCCTCTGGAAACACCATATATTTT; cdr3_aa: CASSATGQAASGNTIYF; clone_size: NA; d_call: TRBD1; j_call: TRBJ1-3; v_call: TRBV9
cdr3_nt: TGTGCCAGTAGTAAGGGGACAAGTGGCTATGGCTACACCTTC; cdr3_aa: CASSKGTSGYGYTF; clone_size: NA; d_call: NA; j_call: TRBJ1-2; v_call: TRBV19
cdr3_nt: TGTGCCAGCTCACCATCCAATAATCAGCCCCAGCATTTT; cdr3_aa: CASSPSNNQPQHF; clone_size: NA; d_call: NA; j_call: TRBJ1-5; v_call: TRBV18
cdr3_nt: TGTGCCAGCAGTTTACCTTCCCTAGCGGGAGAGGCCAATGAGCAGTTCTTC; cdr3_aa: CASSLPSLAGEANEQFF; clone_size: NA; d_call: TRBD2; j_call: TRBJ2-1; v_call: TRBV27
cdr3_nt: TGTGCCTGGAGTGGGGACAGGGACAACTATGGCTACACCTTC; cdr3_aa: CAWSGDRDNYGYTF; clone_size: NA; d_call: TRBD1; j_call: TRBJ1-2; v_call: TRBV30
cdr3_nt: TGTGCCAGCAGCTTGGGGGCCGGGACGGAGTCTCCGAATGAGCAGTTCTTC; cdr3_aa: CASSLGAGTESPNEQFF; clone_size: NA; d_call: NA; j_call: TRBJ2-1; v_call: TRBV11-3
cdr3_nt: TGTGCCAGCAGCCAAGATCTTAGGACAGGGGGTTGGGATACGCAGTATTTT; cdr3_aa: CASSQDLRTGGWDTQYF; clone_size: NA; d_call: TRBD1; j_call: TRBJ2-3; v_call: TRBV4-2
cdr3_nt: TGTGCCAGCAGCAAAGTAGCAGCGGCCTACTACAATGAGCAGTTCTTC; cdr3_aa: CASSKVAAAYYNEQFF; clone_size: few; d_call: NA; j_call: TRBJ2-1; v_call: TRBV21-1
cdr3_nt: TGTGCCAGTAGTATTCTCGGGAGCACGTACAATGAGCAGTTCTTC; cdr3_aa: CASSILGSTYNEQFF; clone_size: NA; d_call: NA; j_call: TRBJ2-1; v_call: TRBV19
cdr3_nt: TGTGCCAGCACCCTGGCCCTCAATCAGCCCCAGCATTTT; cdr3_aa: CASTLALNQPQHF; clone_size: NA; d_call: NA; j_call: TRBJ1-5; v_call: TRBV5-8
cdr3_nt: TGCGCCAGCAGACAGGGGACTCAATACTACGAGCAGTACTTC; cdr3_aa: CASRQGTQYYEQYF; clone_size: NA; d_call: NA; j_call: TRBJ2-7; v_call: TRBV5-1
cdr3_nt: TGCGCCAGCAGCCCCGGAGGGCGATTTAGGGATGAAGCTTTCTTT; cdr3_aa: CASSPGGRFRDEAFF; clone_size: NA; d_call: NA; j_call: TRBJ1-1; v_call: TRBV5-1
cdr3_nt: TGTGCCAGCAGATCCTGGGGGGACAATCAGCCCCAGCATTTT; cdr3_aa: CASRSWGDNQPQHF; clone_size: NA; d_call: NA; j_call: TRBJ1-5; v_call: TRBV28
cdr3_nt: TGTGCCACCAGTGGAGGGAGCCAAGAGACCCAGTACTTC; cdr3_aa: CATSGGSQETQYF; clone_size: NA; d_call: NA; j_call: TRBJ2-5; v_call: TRBV24-1
cdr3_nt: TGTGCCAGCAGCTTGGGAGCCTACGAGCAGTACTTC; cdr3_aa: CASSLGAYEQYF; clone_size: NA; d_call: NA; j_call: TRBJ2-7; v_call: TRBV7-9
cdr3_nt: TGTGCCAGTAGTCGGGACGTAGCGGCGGCGTATACGCAGTATTTT; cdr3_aa: CASSRDVAAAYTQYF; clone_size: NA; d_call: NA; j_call: TRBJ2-3; v_call: TRBV19
cdr3_nt: TGTGCCAGCTCACCCTTAGGAGCTAGCGGCACAGATACGCAGTATTTT; cdr3_aa: CASSPLGASGTDTQYF; clone_size: NA; d_call: NA; j_call: TRBJ2-3; v_call: TRBV18
cdr3_nt: TGTGCCAGCAGTTTTCGGGACAGGGGGCGCGAGCAGTACTTC; cdr3_aa: CASSFRDRGREQYF; clone_size: NA; d_call: TRBD1; j_call: TRBJ2-7; v_call: TRBV5-4
cdr3_nt: TGTGCCAGCAGCGTATTGGGCAGCACAGATACGCAGTATTTT; cdr3_aa: CASSVLGSTDTQYF; clone_size: NA; d_call: NA; j_call: TRBJ2-3; v_call: TRBV9
cdr3_nt: TGTGCCAGCAGCGTCCAACAGTACCCGGACAGGGCGAACACCGGGGAGCTGTTTTTT; cdr3_aa: CASSVQQYPDRANTGELFF; clone_size: NA; d_call: TRBD1; j_call: TRBJ2-2; v_call: TRBV9
cdr3_nt: TGCGCCAGCAGCCAAGCACAGGGGATCCCCGGGGAGCTGTTTTTT; cdr3_aa: CASSQAQGIPGELFF; clone_size: few; d_call: TRBD1; j_call: TRBJ2-2; v_call: TRBV4-1
cdr3_nt: TGTGCCAGCAGATCCTCTGCGGGGTACCAAGAGACCCAGTACTTC; cdr3_aa: CASRSSAGYQETQYF; clone_size: NA; d_call: NA; j_call: TRBJ2-5; v_call: TRBV5-4
cdr3_nt: TGTGCCAGCAGTCCCACAGGGTGGAATAATTCACCCCTCCACTTT; cdr3_aa: CASSPTGWNNSPLHF; clone_size: NA; d_call: NA; j_call: TRBJ1-6; v_call: TRBV6-5
cdr3_nt: TGCGCCAGCAGCCAAGACGGATCGCGGGCGTACAATGAGCAGTTCTTC; cdr3_aa: CASSQDGSRAYNEQFF; clone_size: NA; d_call: NA; j_call: TRBJ2-1; v_call: TRBV4-3
cdr3_nt: TGTGCCTGGAGGGTAGATTTGACAGGGCCGTTTTTCTTC; cdr3_aa: CAWRVDLTGPFFF; clone_size: NA; d_call: TRBD1; j_call: TRBJ2-1; v_call: TRBV30
cdr3_nt: TGTGCCAGCTCGTCTGGACAGGGCGCCGGCGAGCAGTACTTC; cdr3_aa: CASSSGQGAGEQYF; clone_size: NA; d_call: TRBD1; j_call: TRBJ2-7; v_call: TRBV18
cdr3_nt: TGTGCCAGCAGCGTAGGAGGGACAGGAGCCTACGAGCAGTACTTC; cdr3_aa: CASSVGGTGAYEQYF; clone_size: NA; d_call: TRBD1; j_call: TRBJ2-7; v_call: TRBV9
cdr3_nt: TGTGCCAGCAGTGAAATACTCGGGGGGACTGGAAACACCATATATTTT; cdr3_aa: CASSEILGGTGNTIYF; clone_size: NA; d_call: NA; j_call: TRBJ1-3; v_call: TRBV6-1
cdr3_nt: TGTGCCACCAGCAGGGCAACGGGTGTAACAGGTGAGCAGTTCTTC; cdr3_aa: CATSRATGVTGEQFF; clone_size: once; d_call: NA; j_call: TRBJ2-1; v_call: TRBV15
cdr3_nt: TGTGCCAGCAGGCCGGGACAGGACCTCAATGAGCAGTTCTTC; cdr3_aa: CASRPGQDLNEQFF; clone_size: NA; d_call: TRBD1; j_call: TRBJ2-1; v_call: TRBV2
cdr3_nt: TGTGCCAGTAGTATTACAGCTGGAAACACCATATATTTT; cdr3_aa: CASSITAGNTIYF; clone_size: NA; d_call: NA; j_call: TRBJ1-3; v_call: TRBV19
cdr3_nt: TGTGCCAGCAGTCTGACAGGGTTTGCGAACACTGAAGCTTTCTTT; cdr3_aa: CASSLTGFANTEAFF; clone_size: NA; d_call: TRBD1; j_call: TRBJ1-1; v_call: TRBV27
cdr3_nt: TGTGCCAGCAGTCGGAGGGGGACAGGGGGTGAGAAACTGTTTTTT; cdr3_aa: CASSRRGTGGEKLFF; clone_size: NA; d_call: TRBD1; j_call: TRBJ1-4; v_call: TRBV6-5
cdr3_nt: TGTGCCAGCAGCGTAGTGACAGGGGGTTACAATGAGCAGTTCTTC; cdr3_aa: CASSVVTGGYNEQFF; clone_size: NA; d_call: TRBD1; j_call: TRBJ2-1; v_call: TRBV9
cdr3_nt: TGTGCCAGTACCCTACTCGGAACGGGGACCGGGGAGCTGTTTTTT; cdr3_aa: CASTLLGTGTGELFF; clone_size: NA; d_call: NA; j_call: TRBJ2-2; v_call: TRBV19
cdr3_nt: TGTGCCAGCAGCCCAGGGACAGGGTTCGTCCAAGACCCGTCGTATTTT; cdr3_aa: CASSPGTGFVQDPSYF; clone_size: NA; d_call: TRBD1; j_call: TRBJ2-3; v_call: TRBV5-8
cdr3_nt: TGTGCCAGCTCACCTGCCGGGGGGACCACTGAAGCTTTCTTT; cdr3_aa: CASSPAGGTTEAFF; clone_size: NA; d_call: NA; j_call: TRBJ1-1; v_call: TRBV18
cdr3_nt: TGTGCCAGCAGCTTGGGGTCAGGGTACACTGAAGCTTTCTTT; cdr3_aa: CASSLGSGYTEAFF; clone_size: once; d_call: NA; j_call: TRBJ1-1; v_call: TRBV7-9
cdr3_nt: TGTGCCAGCAGCTTCCCTCCTTCCTACGAGCAGTACTTC; cdr3_aa: CASSFPPSYEQYF; clone_size: once; d_call: NA; j_call: TRBJ2-7; v_call: TRBV7-9
cdr3_nt: TGTGCCAGTGTCAGGGGGCCAGGGACTGAAGCTTTCTTT; cdr3_aa: CASVRGPGTEAFF; clone_size: NA; d_call: TRBD1; j_call: TRBJ1-1; v_call: TRBV11-2
cdr3_nt: TGTGCCACCAGTGATGCAACAGGGGGCTACGAGCAGTACTTC; cdr3_aa: CATSDATGGYEQYF; clone_size: few; d_call: TRBD1; j_call: TRBJ2-7; v_call: TRBV24-1
cdr3_nt: TGTGCCACGGGAGTAAGACTAGCGGGAAACACAGATACGCAGTATTTT; cdr3_aa: CATGVRLAGNTDTQYF; clone_size: NA; d_call: TRBD2; j_call: TRBJ2-3; v_call: TRBV7-2
cdr3_nt: TGTGCCAGCTCGCTGAACGGACAGCTGTATAGCAATCAGCCCCAGCATTTT; cdr3_aa: CASSLNGQLYSNQPQHF; clone_size: NA; d_call: NA; j_call: TRBJ1-5; v_call: TRBV18
cdr3_nt: TGTGCCAGCAGCCTTGCAGGTTCCTTTTCCTACAATGAGCAGTTCTTC; cdr3_aa: CASSLAGSFSYNEQFF; clone_size: few; d_call: NA; j_call: TRBJ2-1; v_call: TRBV4-2
cdr3_nt: TGTGCCATCAAAGGGACAGGGGGGCCGGAATATGGCTACACCTTC; cdr3_aa: CAIKGTGGPEYGYTF; clone_size: NA; d_call: TRBD1; j_call: TRBJ1-2; v_call: TRBV10-3